This TCR beta chain appears in the sequencing data of a study of blood T cell repertoires in COVID-19. Overall study context: PBMCs, B-cell-depleted T cells, or T cells provided the cDNA or gDNA that made up the material.

Ages ranged from roughly 18 to 100 years, with residence in more than 20 US areas. Clinical history as reported by participants underpinned cohort assignment. Original methodology: Amplification from reference gene primers served as the basis for estimated nucleated cell counts. Measured with immunoSEQ multiplex PCR; TCRdb has only the in-frame clones, and not every one. That table furnishes V, J and clone size, whereas the DNA furnished D and trimming. The top ten clones hold under 2.5% of a sample with around 300,000 clones, around 87% of them seen once. The CDR3 totals 15 residues. V was cut by 7 bases and J by 1 base, with 17 bases left in between. CDR1 SGHVS and CDR2 FQNEAQ come from the germline V gene.

The V and J genes are TRBV7-8 and TRBJ2-7; D may be TRBD1 (5 bases). The receptor was derived from a woman under 30 who had recovered from COVID-19. The sequencing input was PBMCs or T cells enriched from blood (not recorded which). CDR3 sequence reads: CASIQGRASSYEQYF. CDR3 coding DNA: TGTGCCAGCATCCAGGGCCGCGCTAGTTCCTACGAGCAGTACTTC.